This T cell receptor beta chain emerged from a study of T cell responses to AZD1222 COVID-19 vaccine (dated by TCRdb to the early 2020s). In terms of the full investigation: AZD1222 recipients given second doses at about 4 weeks or at about 12 weeks were pooled, since spike-specific TCR depth and breadth were not found to differ between the two schedules. TCR sequencing covered about 230 trial participants: around 210 given two doses of AZD1222 and about 26 given two doses of MenACWY control vaccine. Enrollment into the trials was organized by age into subgroups of 18-55, 56-69 and 70-plus years, and those subgroups contained 148, 28 and 57 TCR-sequenced participants, respectively.

To note about this clone: There is no known antigen for this receptor. Base qualities are missing; no much larger clone stands one base away.

Beyond this particular receptor, the publication reports: Conclusions about previously exposed vaccinees were limited because only six or seven AZD1222 recipients were SARS-CoV-2 seropositive at baseline. Spike-specific TCR breadth and depth rose significantly after two AZD1222 doses compared with day 0 and with MenACWY recipients. The 56-69-year group was small, and its depth increase did not reach significance, likely because of low power. Most participants were white British and females outnumbered males, and the authors suggested that clonal diversity may have been underestimated. Reportedly, almost half of the unique spike-specific TCRs recognized epitopes lying outside the regions that are mutated in the B.1.351 and B.1.1.7 variants. Because no day 14 peak-response samples were available, repertoires were characterized only after the peak T cell response. The vaccine-associated CD4 TCRs covered the entire spike protein, and the dominant responses fell in regions 160-218 and 743-854.

The CDR3 regions of human TCRbeta chains were analyzed by immunosequencing. As for the original processing: TCRs in the repertoires were matched against a reference library of SARS-CoV-2-specific TCRs that had been generated with the MIRA antigen-specificity platform. Breadth was defined as the fraction of unique TCRs that were SARS-CoV-2-associated. Depth was defined as the fraction of total T cells that were SARS-CoV-2-associated. Using the MIRA data, each spike-specific TCR was mapped to the spike region that the TCR reacts to and placed in a CD4 or CD8 class. Log10-transformed breadth and depth values were compared by one-way ANOVA with Sidak's multiple comparisons tests. What TCRdb holds here is the immuneACCESS table cut down to in-frame rearrangements. Part of the clones is not present; checked against another copy, under half of the missing clones reflect an unresolved V gene, and the others are unexplained. D and trimming come from the DNA, and the V and J calls and clone size come from that table. The sample table records roughly 140,000 clones; approximately 90% of these occur just once. The ten largest clones take up about 1.5% of the sample.

The time point label on this specimen signifies: baseline before first vaccination. Samples from vaccinated people were obtained from the UK trials COV001 and COV002, which included a single-blind randomized controlled phase 2/3 trial of AZD1222 (ChAdOx1 nCoV-19) in healthy adults. For TCRbeta chain sequencing, PBMC samples from trial participants were taken at day 0 and at day 28 after the second dose. The CDR3 sequence holds 11 residues, the cysteine and phenylalanine included. The entry retains the CDR3 DNA only, 33 bases that are in frame from base 1. The junction carries 8 bases between V and J, which are trimmed by 7 bases and 7 bases respectively. Per the germline V gene, SNHLY is the CDR1 and FYNNEI is the CDR2.

The starting material was peripheral blood, obtained on day 0 of AZD1222 vaccination. This clonotype was sampled from an adult in good health. This chain is built from TRBV2 and TRBJ2-1; no D gene can be assigned with confidence. The CDR3 in this case is CASNLANEQFF. The base sequence is TGTGCCAGCAACTTGGCGAATGAGCAGTTCTTC.